These 5 T cell receptor beta chains came from one sample sequenced in a study of regulatory T cells in long-lasting Graves disease. Time point here: persistent/refractory GD, antithyroid drugs over 5 years with positive TRAb. The authors made the TCR library using RNA they extracted from PBMCs. According to the study, TCR beta libraries were built with iRepertoire HTBI primers and CDR3-region Arm-PCR. TCRdb ran MiXCR on the multiplex PCR reads and lists one entry per CDR3 protein. The sample has over 350,000 distinct CDR3 sequences; roughly 20% are singletons. The specimen comprised peripheral blood mononuclear cells (PBMCs), sampled when the disease was refractory, from a patient treated with antithyroid drugs. The receptors shown here come from a female donor with Graves disease.

Comment on this clonotype: In this CDR3 the conserved last residue, phenylalanine or tryptophan, is missing, so a read error is likely. The chain employs TRBV6-5 and TRBJ2-7, with a weak D call TRBD1 (5 bases). V lost 2 bases to trimming and J lost 3 bases, with 8 bases between them. This CDR3 has 13 residues. In germline, CDR1 is MNHEY, CDR2 SVGAGI. In nucleotides, the CDR3 is TGTGCCAGCAGTTACGGGGCAGGCTACGAGCAGTACCTC. Translating it yields CASSYGAGYEQYL.

The chain couples TRBV4-3 to TRBJ2-1, with D possibly TRBD2 on 6 matching bases. This CDR3 contains 15 residues. Germline V gene sequence: CDR1 LGHNA, CDR2 YSLEER. Trimming removed 1 base from V and 5 bases from J, with 12 bases in between. CDR3 amino acids: CASSQVWDSDNEQFF. CDR3 DNA: TGCGCCAGCAGCCAAGTCTGGGACTCAGACAATGAGCAGTTCTTC.

This clonotype came up a few times. The chain uses TRBV6-2 or TRBV6-3 and TRBJ2-5, with 8 bases matching TRBD1. The CDR3 covers 16 residues. Trimming took 5 bases from V and 8 from J; bases not matched to a gene: 16. Germline CDR1 is MNHEY and CDR2 is SVGEGT. The CDR3 region is CASSGRPGTGQVTQYF. The CDR3, as DNA: TGTGCCAGCAGTGGAAGGCCAGGGACAGGACAAGTTACCCAGTACTTC.

The chain links TRBV30 to TRBJ1-3; no definite D call. Trimming pared 3 bases from V and 0 bases from J, leaving 9 bases between. The germline V gene encodes CDR1 GTSNPN and CDR2 SVGIG (reference sequence). CDR3 length: 14 amino acids. The CDR3 DNA reads as TGTGCCTGGAGGGATGGGAGCTCTGGAAACACCATATATTTT. Translating it yields CAWRDGSSGNTIYF.

In its sample, this clonotype was seen many times. As DNA, the CDR3 is TGTGCCAGCAGTGCCCTTCTACAAGAGACCCAGTACTTC. This sequence encodes CASSALLQETQYF. The chain carries TRBV7-9 and TRBJ2-5, with unresolved D. The germline CDR1 and CDR2 sequences are SEHNR and FQNEAQ (reference sequence). The length of the CDR3 is 13 residues. V dropped 6 bases and J dropped 2 bases, with 10 bases sitting between them.